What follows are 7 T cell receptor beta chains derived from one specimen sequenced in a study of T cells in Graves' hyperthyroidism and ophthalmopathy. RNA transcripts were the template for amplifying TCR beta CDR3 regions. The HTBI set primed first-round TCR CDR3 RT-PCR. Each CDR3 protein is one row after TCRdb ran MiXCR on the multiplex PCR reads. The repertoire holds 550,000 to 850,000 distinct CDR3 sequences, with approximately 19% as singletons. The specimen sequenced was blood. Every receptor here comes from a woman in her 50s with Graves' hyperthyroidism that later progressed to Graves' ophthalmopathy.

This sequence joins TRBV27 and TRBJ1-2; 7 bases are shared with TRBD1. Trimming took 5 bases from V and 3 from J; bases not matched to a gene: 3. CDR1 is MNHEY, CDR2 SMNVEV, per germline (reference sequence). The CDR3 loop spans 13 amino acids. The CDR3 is CASSDREDYGYTF. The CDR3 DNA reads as TGTGCCAGCAGTGACAGGGAGGACTATGGCTACACCTTC.

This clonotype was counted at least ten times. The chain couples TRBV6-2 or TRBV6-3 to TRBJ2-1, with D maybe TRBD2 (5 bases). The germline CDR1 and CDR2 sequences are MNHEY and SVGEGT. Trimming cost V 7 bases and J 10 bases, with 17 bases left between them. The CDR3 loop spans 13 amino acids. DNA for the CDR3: TGTGCCAGCACAACCTTCGCTGGCGGGGAGCAGTTCTTC. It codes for CASTTFAGGEQFF.

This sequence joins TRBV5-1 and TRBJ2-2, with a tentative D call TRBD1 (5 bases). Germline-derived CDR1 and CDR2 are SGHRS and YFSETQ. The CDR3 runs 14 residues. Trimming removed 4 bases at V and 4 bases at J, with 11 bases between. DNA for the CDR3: TGCGCCAGCAGCCCCGGACAAATCACCGGGGAGCTGTTTTTT. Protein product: CASSPGQITGELFF.

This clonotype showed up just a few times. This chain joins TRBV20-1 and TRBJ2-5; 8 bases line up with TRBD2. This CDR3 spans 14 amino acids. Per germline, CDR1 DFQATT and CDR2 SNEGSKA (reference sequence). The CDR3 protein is CTLVPSGGVQTQYF. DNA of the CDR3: TGCACCCTGGTACCGAGCGGGGGAGTACAGACCCAGTACTTC.

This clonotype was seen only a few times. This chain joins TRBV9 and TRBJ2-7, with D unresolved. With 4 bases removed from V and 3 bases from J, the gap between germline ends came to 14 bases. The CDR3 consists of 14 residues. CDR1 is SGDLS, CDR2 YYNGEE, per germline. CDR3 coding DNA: TGTGCCAGCAGCCCTCGGACCTTATTCTACGAGCAGTACTTC. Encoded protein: CASSPRTLFYEQYF. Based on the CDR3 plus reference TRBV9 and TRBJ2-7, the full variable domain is DSGVTQTPKHLITATGQRVTLRCSPRSGDLSVYWYQQSLDQGLQFLIQYYNGEERAKGNILERFSAQQFPDLHSELNLSSLELGDSALYFCASSPRTLFYEQYFGPGTRLTVT.

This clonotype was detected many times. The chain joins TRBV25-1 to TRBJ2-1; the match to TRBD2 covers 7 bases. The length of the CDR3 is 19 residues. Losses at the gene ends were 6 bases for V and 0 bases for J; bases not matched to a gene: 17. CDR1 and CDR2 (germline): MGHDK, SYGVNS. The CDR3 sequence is CASRQIGASGSGSYNEQFF. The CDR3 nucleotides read TGTGCCAGCAGACAAATTGGGGCTAGCGGATCAGGCTCCTACAATGAGCAGTTCTTC. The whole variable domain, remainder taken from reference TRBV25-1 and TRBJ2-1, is EADIYQTPRYLVIGTGKKITLECSQTMGHDKMYWYQQDPGMELHLIHYSYGVNSTEKGDLSSESTVSRIRTEHFPLTLESARPSHTSQYLCASRQIGASGSGSYNEQFFGPGTRLTVL.

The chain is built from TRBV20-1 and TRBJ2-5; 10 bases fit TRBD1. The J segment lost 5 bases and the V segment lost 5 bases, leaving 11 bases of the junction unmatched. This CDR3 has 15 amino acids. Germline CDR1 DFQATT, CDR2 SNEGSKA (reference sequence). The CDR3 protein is CSAARDRGFGETQYF. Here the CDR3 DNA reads TGCAGTGCTGCCCGGGACAGGGGTTTCGGGGAGACCCAGTACTTC.